The clone carrying this TCR beta chain was counted at least ten times. The antigen remains undetermined. This specimen belongs to a study of regulatory T cells in long-lasting Graves disease. The study, taken as a whole, reports: Researchers reported studying only peripheral blood, not thyroid tissue. A limited number of samples was an acknowledged limitation. Clonotypes that were public and shared totalled around 2,700 in persistent patients versus over 800 in new patients.

The time point here: persistent/refractory GD, antithyroid drugs over 5 years with positive TRAb. Scientists built the TCR library using RNA that was extracted from PBMCs. The patients were enrolled through endocrinology in Xi'an, China. V dropped 4 bases and J dropped 3 bases, with 13 bases sitting between them. The CDR3 is 14 residues long. The germline gives CDR1 ENHRY, CDR2 SYGVKD. Library construction for TCR beta used iRepertoire HTBI primers and Arm-PCR of CDR3 regions. TCRdb recomputed calls from the multiplex PCR reads with MiXCR, one row per CDR3 protein. Here the sample spans under 450,000 distinct CDR3 sequences, around 23% being singletons.

This material consisted of peripheral blood mononuclear cells (PBMCs), taken when the disease was refractory, from a patient treated with antithyroid drugs. The chain uses TRBV10-3 and TRBJ2-7; D gene unclear. This clonotype was sampled from a woman aged 40 to 55 with Graves disease. In DNA, the CDR3 is TGTGCCATCAGTGGACGAGATGGATACTACGAGCAGTACTTC. It encodes CAISGRDGYYEQYF.